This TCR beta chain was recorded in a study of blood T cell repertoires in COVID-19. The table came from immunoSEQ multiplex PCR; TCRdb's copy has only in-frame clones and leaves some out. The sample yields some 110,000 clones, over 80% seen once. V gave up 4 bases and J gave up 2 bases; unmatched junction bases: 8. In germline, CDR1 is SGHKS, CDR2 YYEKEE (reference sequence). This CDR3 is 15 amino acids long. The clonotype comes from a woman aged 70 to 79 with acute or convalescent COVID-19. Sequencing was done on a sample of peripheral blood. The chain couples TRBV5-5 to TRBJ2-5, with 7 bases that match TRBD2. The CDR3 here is CASSLVGTTQETQYF. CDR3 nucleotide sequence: TGTGCCAGCAGCCTTGTGGGGACTACACAAGAGACCCAGTACTTC.